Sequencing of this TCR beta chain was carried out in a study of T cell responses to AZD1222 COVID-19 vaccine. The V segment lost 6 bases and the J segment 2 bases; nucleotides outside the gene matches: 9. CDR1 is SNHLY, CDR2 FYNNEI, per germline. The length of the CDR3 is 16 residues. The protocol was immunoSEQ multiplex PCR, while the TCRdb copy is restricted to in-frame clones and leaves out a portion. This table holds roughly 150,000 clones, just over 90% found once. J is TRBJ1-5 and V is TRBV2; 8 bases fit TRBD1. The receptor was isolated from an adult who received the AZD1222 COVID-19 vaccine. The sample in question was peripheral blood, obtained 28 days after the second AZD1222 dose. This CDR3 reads CASRRDRIAGNQPQHF. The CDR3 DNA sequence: TGTGCCAGCAGGCGGGACAGGATCGCGGGCAATCAGCCCCAGCATTTT. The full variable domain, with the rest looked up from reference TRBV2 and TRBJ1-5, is EPEVTQTPSHQVTQMGQEVILRCVPISNHLYFYWYRQILGQKVEFLVSFYNNEISEKSEIFDDQFSVERPDGSNFTLKIRSTKLEDSAMYFCASRRDRIAGNQPQHFGDGTRLSIL.